The 2 T cell receptor beta chains below come from one sample, sequenced in a study of blood T cell repertoires in COVID-19. Sequenced by immunoSEQ multiplex PCR; TCRdb stores in-frame clones only, minus some. The top ten clones hold 10% of a sample with 160,000 or so clones, about 86% of them seen once. The sequenced sample was peripheral blood. Receptor source: a woman in her seventies with COVID-19, enrolled during active disease.

In this sample, this clone turned up a few times. This chain joins TRBV5-1 and TRBJ1-6; 9 bases line up with TRBD1. CDR3 size: 19 residues. The germline V gene encodes CDR1 SGHRS and CDR2 YFSETQ. V gave up 3 bases and J gave up 1 base; unmatched junction bases: 11. The DNA of the CDR3 is TGCGCCAGCAGCTGGACGACCTTGGGACAGGGTTCCTATAATTCACCCCTCCACTTT. It yields the protein CASSWTTLGQGSYNSPLHF.

Regarding this clone: Within the sample, other DNA sequences also encode this same CDR3. The chain couples TRBV5-1 to TRBJ1-2, with D possibly TRBD1 on 5 matching bases. The CDR3 length is 15 residues. Germline-derived CDR1 and CDR2 are SGHRS and YFSETQ. V dropped 0 bases and J dropped 4 bases, with 13 bases sitting between them. DNA of the CDR3: TGCGCCAGCAGCTTGGACCCAGGGCAGGCCTATGGCTACACCTTC. Amino acids: CASSLDPGQAYGYTF.